These 26 T cell receptor beta chains came from one sample sequenced in a study of T cell responses to AZD1222 COVID-19 vaccine. The data were produced by immunoSEQ multiplex PCR, yet TCRdb's version contains in-frame clones alone and is incomplete. The table records 90,000 to 150,000 clones, 88% of them present only once. The sequencing here drew on peripheral blood, taken 28 days after the second AZD1222 dose. These receptors originate from an adult who received the AZD1222 COVID-19 vaccine.

In regard to this clone: Other DNA sequences in this specimen translate into the identical CDR3. The gene calls are TRBV20-1 and TRBJ2-3; D is undetermined. The CDR3 totals 10 residues. Germline V lookup: CDR1 DFQATT, CDR2 SNEGSKA (reference sequence). CDR3 residues: CSASTDTQYF. Written as DNA, the CDR3 is TGCAGCGCGAGCACAGATACGCAGTATTTT.

This chain joins TRBV5-6 and TRBJ1-4; 9 bases are a match to TRBD1. CDR1 and CDR2 from the germline V gene are SGHDT and YYEEEE. This CDR3 spans 16 amino acids. J gave up 5 bases and V 0 bases, and 5 bases lay outside the gene matches. Here the CDR3 DNA reads TGTGCCAGCAGCTTGGGTACAGGGGGCTTCAATGAAAAACTGTTTTTT. The encoded protein is CASSLGTGGFNEKLFF.

This chain connects TRBV28 to TRBJ1-5; tentatively, D is TRBD1 (6 bases). Germline V gene sequence: CDR1 MDHEN, CDR2 SYDVKM. V lost 1 base to trimming and J lost 7 bases, with 17 bases between them. The CDR3 covers 16 residues. CDR3 in amino acids: CASSLLETGLRQPQHF. The CDR3 DNA follows: TGTGCCAGCAGTTTATTAGAGACAGGCCTGAGGCAGCCCCAGCATTTT.

This rearrangement joins TRBV5-8 to TRBJ2-1; D is unclear. CDR3 length: 13 residues. Germline V gene sequence: CDR1 SGHTS, CDR2 YDEGEE. V was cut by 7 bases and J by 6 bases, with 14 bases left in between. The CDR3 here is CASSRQGRNEQFF. CDR3 sequence (DNA): TGTGCCAGCTCTAGGCAAGGGCGCAATGAGCAGTTCTTC.

The chain recombines TRBV7-9 with TRBJ1-2; perhaps TRBD1 as D (5 bases). The CDR3 is 14 residues long. V was shortened by 4 bases and J by 6 bases, with 15 bases between the two germline ends. The germline V gene has CDR1 SEHNR and CDR2 FQNEAQ (reference sequence). The CDR3 reads CASSYSGGRDGYTF. The CDR3 DNA reads TGTGCCAGCAGCTACTCCGGGGGACGGGATGGCTACACCTTC.

This chain uses TRBV29-1 with TRBJ1-5; the D is unclear. The V gene lost 6 bases and the J gene lost 2 bases, with 14 bases spanning the gap. The CDR3 extends over 14 amino acids. Germline V lookup: CDR1 SQVTM, CDR2 ANQGSEA. The CDR3 reads CSVQNLEGNQPQHF. The CDR3 nucleotides are TGCAGCGTCCAAAACCTGGAAGGCAATCAGCCCCAGCATTTT.

J is TRBJ2-7 and V is TRBV12-5; D is undetermined. Trimming took 4 bases from V and 4 from J, leaving 14 bases between them. This CDR3 comprises 14 residues. Germline V gives CDR1 LGHNT, CDR2 FRNRAP. The CDR3 reads CASGSGPGKYEQYF. DNA for the CDR3: TGTGCTAGTGGTTCGGGCCCTGGGAAATACGAGCAGTACTTC.

The chain joins TRBV6-5 to TRBJ2-7; 11 positions agree with TRBD1. Germline V gene sequence: CDR1 MNHEY, CDR2 SVGAGI. J lost 5 bases, V lost 6 bases, and 9 bases had no gene match. This CDR3 has 15 amino acids. The CDR3 DNA follows: TGTGCCAGCAGGTCGGGACAGGGGGTTGTTGACGAGCAGTACTTC. Translating gives CASRSGQGVVDEQYF.

The chain links TRBV7-9 to TRBJ2-7, with 8 nucleotides matching TRBD1. With 2 bases clipped from V and 4 bases from J, the junction kept 7 bases outside the gene matches. The CDR3 runs 15 residues. CDR1 SEHNR and CDR2 FQNEAQ come from the germline V gene (reference sequence). CDR3 sequence reads: CASSLRQGATYEQYF. CDR3 in DNA: TGTGCCAGCAGCTTACGCCAGGGGGCAACGTACGAGCAGTACTTC.

The rearrangement links TRBV4-2 to TRBJ2-3; TRBD2 matches at 8 bases. The CDR3 is made up of 16 amino acids. Germline values: CDR1 LGHNA, CDR2 YNFKEQ. The V and J ends lost 3 bases and 0 bases, in that order; junction bases with no gene match: 5. The CDR3 is CASSHGGASSTDTQYF. The CDR3 nucleotides are TGTGCCAGCAGCCACGGGGGGGCTTCTAGCACAGATACGCAGTATTTT.

The CDR3 is CASSQGRGDQANYGYTF. Written as DNA, the CDR3 is TGCGCCAGCAGCCAAGGCAGGGGGGACCAAGCTAACTATGGCTACACCTTC. The V gene is TRBV4-3, the J gene TRBJ1-2, with TRBD1 matching over 7 bases. There are 17 residues in the CDR3. The V gene's germline CDR1 is LGHNA and CDR2 YSLEER. Trimming cost V 1 base and J 0 bases; bases outside gene matches: 8.

This clone is a singleton in its sample. The rearrangement uses TRBV29-1 and TRBJ1-3; D not certain. Germline values: CDR1 SQVTM, CDR2 ANQGSEA. V was clipped by 4 bases and J by 0 bases, with 7 bases between them. This CDR3 has 13 residues. For the CDR3, the DNA is TGCAGCGTTGGTAAATCCTCTGGAAACACCATATATTTT. Its translation: CSVGKSSGNTIYF.

The J gene is TRBJ2-5, the V gene TRBV3-1 (or the pseudogene TRBV3-2); 13 bases align to TRBD2. This CDR3 has 15 amino acids. V gave up 3 bases and J gave up 4 bases; unmatched junction bases: 2. The germline CDR1 and CDR2 sequences are LGHDT and YNNKEL (reference sequence). CDR3 sequence (DNA): TGTGCCAGCAGCCATACTAGCGGGGGGGCAGAGACCCAGTACTTC. Protein: CASSHTSGGAETQYF.

V and J are TRBV4-3 and TRBJ1-5; D call uncertain. The CDR3 consists of 14 residues. Germline CDR1 and CDR2: LGHNA and YSLEER. Trimming removed 0 bases from V and 6 bases from J, with 9 bases in between. The CDR3, as DNA: TGCGCCAGCAGCCAAGATAGCGGGAGTCAGCCCCAGCATTTT. The encoded protein is CASSQDSGSQPQHF.

The rearrangement joins TRBV7-8 to TRBJ2-1; 10 positions agree with TRBD2. This CDR3 has 15 residues. The germline CDR1 and CDR2 sequences are SGHVS and FQNEAQ. The junction had 3 bases not matched to a gene; V was cut back by 5 bases and J by 2 bases. The CDR3 is CASSALAGAYNEQFF. The CDR3 coding sequence is TGTGCCAGCAGCGCTCTAGCGGGGGCCTACAATGAGCAGTTCTTC.

This chain joins TRBV11-2 and TRBJ1-6; the D is unclear. Looked up from germline, CDR1 is SGHAT and CDR2 is FQNNGV. The CDR3 is 13 residues long. Trimming took 3 bases from V and 5 from J, leaving 5 bases between them. CDR3 sequence: CASSFIDNSPLHF. DNA for the CDR3: TGTGCCAGCAGCTTTATCGATAATTCACCCCTCCACTTT.

V gene TRBV5-6 combines with J gene TRBJ2-7; a possible D gene is TRBD1 (6 bases). This CDR3 has 16 amino acids. Trimming left V 3 bases short and J 3 bases short, with 19 bases between. The germline gives CDR1 SGHDT, CDR2 YYEEEE. This chain's CDR3 is CASSSGLVQGNYEQYF. DNA of the CDR3: TGTGCCAGCAGCTCCGGTTTAGTACAGGGCAACTACGAGCAGTACTTC.

This clone was picked up one time. The gene calls are TRBV5-6 and TRBJ2-5; D is perhaps TRBD2 (6 bases). Germline assignment: CDR1 SGHDT and CDR2 YYEEEE. The CDR3 is 13 residues long. The V and J ends lost 1 base and 5 bases respectively, with 9 bases between them. CDR3 region: CASSLNGGETQYF. CDR3 DNA sequence: TGTGCCAGCAGCTTGAATGGAGGGGAGACCCAGTACTTC.

The V call is TRBV11-1, the J call TRBJ2-2; D uncertain. Germline V gene data show CDR1 as SGHAT and CDR2 as FQDESV (reference sequence). This CDR3 contains 14 residues. V was cut by 1 base and J by 4 bases, with 7 bases left in between. The CDR3 DNA is TGTGCCAGCAGCTTAGTGTCAGCCACCGGGGAGCTGTTTTTT. It codes for CASSLVSATGELFF.

The chain combines TRBV6-1 with TRBJ2-1; 12 bases match TRBD2. CDR3 length equals 14 residues. Per the germline V gene, CDR1 is MNHNS and CDR2 is SASEGT. V dropped 2 bases and J dropped 13; count of bases not matched to a gene: 6. CDR3 sequence reads: CASSELRTSGVQFF. In nucleotides, the CDR3 is TGTGCCAGCAGTGAACTTCGGACTAGCGGGGTCCAGTTCTTC.

DNA of the CDR3: TGTGCCAGCAGTTACGGTGGTGAGGGGCTCTATGGCTACACCTTC. Amino acid sequence: CASSYGGEGLYGYTF. The rearrangement uses TRBV6-2 or TRBV6-3 and TRBJ1-2; maybe TRBD1 (5 bases). V dropped 2 bases and J dropped 4 bases, with 14 bases sitting between them. The CDR3 totals 15 residues. Germline CDR1 is MNHEY and CDR2 is SVGEGT.

The chain has TRBV14 and TRBJ2-3, with D hard to call. The CDR3 runs 12 residues. Germline V gene sequence: CDR1 SGHDN, CDR2 FVKESK. V was cut by 4 bases and J by 2 bases, with 4 bases left in between. The CDR3 is CASSLITDTQYF. Written as DNA, the CDR3 is TGTGCCAGCAGCCTGATCACAGATACGCAGTATTTT.

The chain links TRBV7-9 to TRBJ2-1, with TRBD2 matching 12 bases. V was pared by 2 bases and J by 5 bases, with 1 base of the junction left unmatched. Germline CDR1 reads SEHNR; CDR2 reads FQNEAQ (reference sequence). The CDR3 spans 15 residues. The DNA for the CDR3 is TGTGCCAGCAGCTTACTAGCGGGAGGGGACAATGAGCAGTTCTTC. Translated: CASSLLAGGDNEQFF.

This clone has only a few counts. This chain uses TRBV28 with TRBJ1-1; D perhaps matches TRBD1 (6 bases). V lost 1 base, J lost 1 base, and 10 bases lay in between. CDR3 length: 15 amino acids. Germline V lookup: CDR1 MDHEN, CDR2 SYDVKM. This CDR3 reads CASSLYHRENTEAFF. CDR3 nucleotides: TGTGCCAGCAGTTTATACCACAGGGAGAACACTGAAGCTTTCTTT.

With respect to this clone: Other DNA sequences in the sample encode the same CDR3. The genes are TRBV27 and TRBJ2-7; tentative D call: TRBD1 (7 bases). The germline gives CDR1 MNHEY, CDR2 SMNVEV (reference sequence). The germline V and J ends were trimmed by 2 bases and 3 bases, with 14 bases remaining between them. This CDR3 is built from 15 residues. CDR3 sequence (DNA): TGTGCCAGCAGTTTAGGTAGGGGGCGGGGCTACGAGCAGTACTTC. Translated: CASSLGRGRGYEQYF.

The chain combines TRBV18 with TRBJ1-2; 7 nucleotides line up with TRBD1. Trimming took 0 bases from V and 1 from J; bases not matched to a gene: 8. The CDR3 totals 17 residues. Per the germline V gene, CDR1 is KGHSH and CDR2 is LQKENI. The CDR3 DNA reads as TGTGCCAGCTCACCACCGACAGGGCAGTCCAGTAACTATGGCTACACCTTC. Translating gives CASSPPTGQSSNYGYTF. Drawing the rest from reference TRBV18 and TRBJ1-2, the complete variable domain is NAGVMQNPRHLVRRRGQEARLRCSPMKGHSHVYWYRQLPEEGLKFMVYLQKENIIDESGMPKERFSAEFPKEGPSILRIQQVVRGDSAAYFCASSPPTGQSSNYGYTFGSGTRLTVV.